These 5 T cell receptor beta chains share one sample of origin, sequenced in a study of response to subunit inactivated influenza vaccine. MiXCR, run by TCRdb on the RT-PCR reads, gives a single entry per CDR3 protein. This table has 550,000 to 600,000 distinct CDR3 sequences, 12% appearing once. Sequencing was performed on PBMCs from blood, taken on the day of vaccination. The source of these receptors is a man between 45 and 60 years old who received an inactivated influenza vaccine.

This clonotype was picked up one time. A junction end diverges from the germline sequence, so it may reflect a read error. V and J are TRBV20-1 and TRBJ2-7; D call uncertain. The CDR3 is 12 amino acids. Germline V gene data show CDR1 as DFQATT and CDR2 as SNEGSKA (reference sequence). The chain's CDR3 is CSAREFFYEQCF. The CDR3 DNA reads as TGCAGTGCTAGAGAGTTTTTCTACGAGCAGTGCTTC.

This chain connects TRBV3-1 to TRBJ1-1; D might be TRBD1 (6 bases). Trimming cost V 6 bases and J 4 bases, with 18 bases left between them. The CDR3 has 15 residues. Germline V CDR1 and CDR2: LGHDT, YNNKEL (reference sequence). In DNA form, the CDR3 reads TGTGCCAGCAGACATTCACAAACAGGGAGCACTGAAGCTTTCTTT. Its protein is CASRHSQTGSTEAFF.

This clonotype has a count of ten or more. The chain is built from TRBV5-1 and TRBJ2-4, with D unclear. V dropped 0 bases and J dropped 2 bases, with 15 bases sitting between them. The CDR3 is made up of 17 amino acids. Germline V CDR1 and CDR2: SGHRS, YFSETQ. CDR3 sequence (DNA): TGCGCCAGCAGCTTGGTGACCGGCGGCCACTCCAAAAACATTCAGTACTTC. This encodes CASSLVTGGHSKNIQYF. The whole variable domain, remainder taken from reference TRBV5-1 and TRBJ2-4, is KAGVTQTPRYLIKTRGQQVTLSCSPISGHRSVSWYQQTPGQGLQFLFEYFSETQRNKGNFPGRFSGRQFSNSRSEMNVSTLELGDSALYLCASSLVTGGHSKNIQYFGAGTRLSVL.

Comment on this clonotype: A clone one base away is much larger, so this may be a read error. The genes are TRBV4-2 and TRBJ2-7; no reliable D call. The ends were cut back, 0 bases at V and 5 bases at J, with 11 bases in the middle. CDR1 is LGHNA, CDR2 YNFKEQ, per germline. The CDR3 totals 14 residues. This CDR3 is CASSQDIGFDEQYF. Written as DNA, the CDR3 is TGTGCCAGCAGCCAAGATATAGGGTTCGACGAGCAGTACTTC.

Worth noting for this clonotype: A read error is likely, as this CDR3 ends without the conserved phenylalanine or tryptophan. V gene TRBV6-5 combines with J gene TRBJ2-7, with 8 bases lining up with TRBD2. This CDR3 has 16 amino acids. V gave up 0 bases and J gave up 4 bases; unmatched junction bases: 8. CDR1 and CDR2 (germline): MNHEY, SVGAGI. The CDR3 loop is CASSYSASGPRYEQYI. As DNA, the CDR3 is TGTGCCAGCAGTTACTCGGCTAGCGGGCCTCGGTACGAGCAGTACATC.